These T cell receptor beta chains were read from a single sample in a study of cytomegalovirus exposure and HLA in healthy donors. Libraries were prepared by immunoSEQ multiplex PCR; TCRdb keeps only in-frame clonotypes and omits some of them. The table for this sample gives about 65,000 clones. Material: PBMCs. The source of these receptors is a boy younger than 18 in good health and CMV-seronegative. The CDR3 runs from the conserved cysteine through the conserved F or W. A D gene is named only where the DNA matches it firmly.

CDR3: CASSLDGSSYNEQFF
DNA: TGTGCCAGCAGCTTAGATGGCAGCTCCTACAATGAGCAGTTCTTC
D: -
length: 15
V: TRBV7-9
J: TRBJ2-1

CDR3: CASRPRTGSGEKLFF
DNA: TGCGCCAGCCGCCCCCGGACAGGGTCCGGGGAAAAACTGTTTTTT
D: TRBD1
length: 15
V: TRBV5-1
J: TRBJ1-4

CDR3: CSVEELGASTDTQYF
DNA: TGCAGCGTTGAAGAACTGGGGGCTAGCACAGATACGCAGTATTTT
D: -
length: 15
V: TRBV29-1
J: TRBJ2-3

CDR3: CASSFHDEDTEAFF
DNA: TGTGCCAGCAGCTTCCACGACGAGGACACTGAAGCTTTCTTT
D: -
length: 14
V: TRBV14
J: TRBJ1-1

CDR3: CASSLLGGGNEQYF
DNA: TGCGCCAGCAGTCTCCTGGGGGGGGGAAACGAGCAGTACTTC
D: TRBD2
length: 14
V: TRBV5-1
J: TRBJ2-7

CDR3: CASSSSGGPDGYTF
DNA: TGTGCCAGCAGCTCGTCCGGGGGGCCGGATGGCTACACCTTC
D: -
length: 14
V: TRBV7-3
J: TRBJ1-2

CDR3: CASSLAVGGGRSLNTEAFF
DNA: TGCGCCAGCAGCTTGGCCGTCGGGGGCGGGAGGTCCCTAAACACTGAAGCTTTCTTT
D: -
length: 19
V: TRBV5-1
J: TRBJ1-1

CDR3: CASSLGQGLPKNIQYF
DNA: TGTGCCAGCAGCTTGGGACAGGGTCTCCCCAAAAACATTCAGTACTTC
D: TRBD1
length: 16
V: TRBV5-6
J: TRBJ2-4

CDR3: CASIRKRGGSNQPQHF
DNA: TGCGCCAGCATAAGGAAGCGGGGGGGAAGCAATCAGCCCCAGCATTTT
D: -
length: 16
V: TRBV10-1
J: TRBJ1-5

CDR3: CATSRDYRGGGEKLFF
DNA: TGTGCCACCAGCAGAGATTACAGGGGCGGTGGGGAAAAACTGTTTTTT
D: TRBD1
length: 16
V: TRBV15
J: TRBJ1-4

CDR3: CASSAVWGQGKNTEAFF
DNA: TGTGCCAGCAGTGCGGTATGGGGACAGGGAAAGAACACTGAAGCTTTCTTT
D: TRBD1
length: 17
V: TRBV6-1
J: TRBJ1-1

CDR3: CASSGLTGAYGYTF
DNA: TGTGCCAGCAGTGGCCTGACAGGGGCCTATGGCTACACCTTC
D: TRBD1
length: 14
V: TRBV25-1
J: TRBJ1-2

CDR3: CASSHRSGYEQYF
DNA: TGTGCCAGCAGCCACAGGTCAGGTTACGAGCAGTACTTC
D: -
length: 13
V: TRBV6-5
J: TRBJ2-7

CDR3: CASRGQGYEQYF
DNA: TGTGCCAGCAGAGGACAGGGGTACGAGCAGTACTTC
D: TRBD1
length: 12
V: TRBV2
J: TRBJ2-7

CDR3: CASSGLGGTSGNTGELFF
DNA: TGTGCCAGCAGTGGGCTAGGGGGGACTAGCGGAAACACCGGGGAGCTGTTTTTT
D: TRBD2
length: 18
V: TRBV2
J: TRBJ2-2

CDR3: CASSLDRETTEQYF
DNA: TGTGCCAGCAGCTTAGACCGGGAGACGACCGAGCAGTACTTC
D: -
length: 14
V: TRBV7-9
J: TRBJ2-7

CDR3: CASSLEPGGQPQHF
DNA: TGCGCCAGCAGCTTGGAACCCGGCGGGCAGCCCCAGCATTTT
D: -
length: 14
V: TRBV5-1
J: TRBJ1-5

CDR3: CASTVNQGQETQYF
DNA: TGTGCCAGCACCGTAAACCAGGGCCAAGAGACCCAGTACTTC
D: -
length: 14
V: TRBV6-6
J: TRBJ2-5

CDR3: CASSLGRELGNEQFF
DNA: TGTGCCAGCAGTTTGGGGCGGGAGCTTGGCAATGAGCAGTTCTTC
D: TRBD2
length: 15
V: TRBV25-1
J: TRBJ2-1

CDR3: CASSSEAGTPDTQYF
DNA: TGTGCCAGCAGCTCCGAAGCGGGGACCCCGGATACGCAGTATTTT
D: TRBD2
length: 15
V: TRBV7-9
J: TRBJ2-3

CDR3: CASSQDENRDNEQFF
DNA: TGCGCCAGCAGCCAAGATGAAAACAGAGACAATGAGCAGTTCTTC
D: -
length: 15
V: TRBV4-1
J: TRBJ2-1

CDR3: CASSQDGGGTPYEQYF
DNA: TGTGCCAGCAGCCAAGATGGGGGTGGGACACCTTACGAGCAGTACTTC
D: -
length: 16
V: TRBV4-2
J: TRBJ2-7

CDR3: CASSIRTGGNSPLHF
DNA: TGTGCCAGCAGTATCCGGACAGGGGGTAATTCACCCCTCCACTTT
D: TRBD1
length: 15
V: TRBV25-1
J: TRBJ1-6

CDR3: CASRGLADTGELFF
DNA: TGCGCCAGCCGAGGACTAGCGGACACCGGGGAGCTGTTTTTT
D: TRBD2
length: 14
V: TRBV5-1
J: TRBJ2-2

CDR3: CASSQDKERYYGYTF
DNA: TGTGCCAGCAGCCAAGATAAGGAGCGGTACTATGGCTACACCTTC
D: -
length: 15
V: TRBV4-2
J: TRBJ1-2

CDR3: CASVRAGDTEAFF
DNA: TGCGCCAGCGTCCGGGCGGGGGACACTGAAGCTTTCTTT
D: -
length: 13
V: TRBV5-1
J: TRBJ1-1

CDR3: CASSDSIGTGSYEQYF
DNA: TGTGCCAGCAGTGATAGTATAGGGACAGGGTCCTACGAGCAGTACTTC
D: TRBD1
length: 16
V: TRBV6-1
J: TRBJ2-7

CDR3: CASSPAPGQGVYEQYF
DNA: TGCGCCAGCAGCCCAGCCCCGGGACAGGGCGTCTACGAGCAGTACTTC
D: TRBD1
length: 16
V: TRBV5-1
J: TRBJ2-7

CDR3: CASSSTGDTIYF
DNA: TGCGCCAGCAGCTCGACAGGAGACACCATATATTTT
D: -
length: 12
V: TRBV5-1
J: TRBJ1-3

CDR3: CASRHDRTEQYF
DNA: TGCGCCAGCAGACACGACAGGACGGAGCAGTACTTC
D: -
length: 12
V: TRBV5-1
J: TRBJ2-7

CDR3: CASSIGFWLAGGYTGELFF
DNA: TGTGCCAGTAGTATAGGATTTTGGCTAGCGGGAGGCTATACCGGGGAGCTGTTTTTT
D: TRBD2
length: 19
V: TRBV19
J: TRBJ2-2

CDR3: CASSVEGGAQTEAFF
DNA: TGTGCCAGCAGCGTAGAGGGGGGGGCTCAGACTGAAGCTTTCTTT
D: -
length: 15
V: TRBV9
J: TRBJ1-1

CDR3: CASSPGQSKTEAFF
DNA: TGTGCCAGCAGTCCGGGACAAAGTAAAACTGAAGCTTTCTTT
D: -
length: 14
V: TRBV6-5
J: TRBJ1-1